This T cell receptor beta chain was profiled in a study of T cells in Graves' hyperthyroidism and ophthalmopathy. Germline V CDR1 and CDR2: SEHNR, FQNEAQ (reference sequence). CDR3 length: 15 residues. This clonotype was recorded many times. One end of the junction varies from germline; a read error may be responsible. Amplification yielded TCR beta CDR3 regions, with RNA transcripts as the source. The HTBI set primed first-round TCR CDR3 RT-PCR. TCRdb redid the calling of the multiplex PCR reads with MiXCR, one entry per CDR3 protein. The data show about 350,000 distinct CDR3 sequences, about 15% seen once.

The sequence derives from a woman aged 25 to 39 with Graves' hyperthyroidism. V and J are TRBV7-9 and TRBJ2-1, with a possible D match to TRBD2 (5 bases). Material: blood. The CDR3: CASSRTGSSYNEQFF. DNA for the CDR3: TGCGCCAGCTCCAGGACGGGAAGCTCCTACAATGAGCAGTTCTTC.